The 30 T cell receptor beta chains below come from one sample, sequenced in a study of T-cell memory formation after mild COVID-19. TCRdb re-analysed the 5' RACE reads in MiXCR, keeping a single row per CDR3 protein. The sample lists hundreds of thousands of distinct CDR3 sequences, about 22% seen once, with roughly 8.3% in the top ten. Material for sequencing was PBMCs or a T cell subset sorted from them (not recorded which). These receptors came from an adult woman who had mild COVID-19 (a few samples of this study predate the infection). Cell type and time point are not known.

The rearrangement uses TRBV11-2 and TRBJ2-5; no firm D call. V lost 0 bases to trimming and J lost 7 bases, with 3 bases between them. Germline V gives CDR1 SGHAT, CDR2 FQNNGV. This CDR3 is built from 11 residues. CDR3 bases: TGTGCCAGCAGCTTAGAATGGACCCAGTACTTC. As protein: CASSLEWTQYF.

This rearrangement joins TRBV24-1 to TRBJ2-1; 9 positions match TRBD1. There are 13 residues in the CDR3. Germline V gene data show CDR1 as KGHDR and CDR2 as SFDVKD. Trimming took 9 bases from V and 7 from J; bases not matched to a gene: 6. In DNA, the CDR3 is TGTGCCACCTCGGGACAGGGTGTAAATGAGCAGTTCTTC. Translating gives CATSGQGVNEQFF.

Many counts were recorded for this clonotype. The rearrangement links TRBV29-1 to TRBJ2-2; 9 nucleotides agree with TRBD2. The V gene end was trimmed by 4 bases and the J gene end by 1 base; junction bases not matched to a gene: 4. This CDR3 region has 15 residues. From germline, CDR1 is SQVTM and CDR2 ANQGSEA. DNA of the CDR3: TGCAGCGTTGTGCGGGGGGGGATGAACACCGGGGAGCTGTTTTTT. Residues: CSVVRGGMNTGELFF.

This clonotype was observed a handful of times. CDR3 residues: CASSSRWGLGYTF. The CDR3 nucleotides are TGTGCCAGCAGTTCCCGGTGGGGGCTAGGCTACACCTTC. The genes are TRBV6-5 and TRBJ1-2; a possible D gene is TRBD1 (6 bases). Trimming took 4 bases from V and 8 from J, leaving 14 bases between them. There are 13 residues in the CDR3. Germline assignment: CDR1 MNHEY and CDR2 SVGAGI.

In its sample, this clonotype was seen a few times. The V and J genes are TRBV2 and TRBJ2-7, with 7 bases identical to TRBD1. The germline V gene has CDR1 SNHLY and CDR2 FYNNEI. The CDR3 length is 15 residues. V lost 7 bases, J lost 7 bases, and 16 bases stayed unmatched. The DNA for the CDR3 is TGTGCCAGCACGGACCCAGGCAGGGGGTGGATGGAGCAGTACTTC. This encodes CASTDPGRGWMEQYF.

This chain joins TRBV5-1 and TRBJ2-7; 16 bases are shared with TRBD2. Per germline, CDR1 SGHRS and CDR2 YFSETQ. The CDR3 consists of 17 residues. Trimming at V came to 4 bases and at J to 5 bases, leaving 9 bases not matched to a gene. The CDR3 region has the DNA TGCGCCAGCAGCCCAGGGACTAGCGGGGGGGCATTGAACGAGCAGTACTTC. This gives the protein CASSPGTSGGALNEQYF.

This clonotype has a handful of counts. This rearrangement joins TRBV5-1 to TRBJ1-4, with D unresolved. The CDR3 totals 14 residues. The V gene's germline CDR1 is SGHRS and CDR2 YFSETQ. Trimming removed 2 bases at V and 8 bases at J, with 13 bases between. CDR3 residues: CASSFAAANEKLFF. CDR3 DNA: TGCGCCAGCAGCTTCGCGGCGGCCAACGAAAAACTGTTTTTT.

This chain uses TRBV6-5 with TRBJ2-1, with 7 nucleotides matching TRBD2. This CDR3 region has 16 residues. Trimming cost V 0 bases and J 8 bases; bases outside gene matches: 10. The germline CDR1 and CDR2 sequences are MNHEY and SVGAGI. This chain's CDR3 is CASSYSIAGDGDEQFF. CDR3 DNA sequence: TGTGCCAGCAGTTACTCGATCGCGGGAGACGGGGATGAGCAGTTCTTC.

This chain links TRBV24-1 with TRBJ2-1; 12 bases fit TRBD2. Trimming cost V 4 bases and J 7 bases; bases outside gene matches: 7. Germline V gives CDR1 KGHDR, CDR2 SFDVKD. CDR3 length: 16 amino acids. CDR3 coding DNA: TGTGCCACCAGTGAAACCACTAGCGGGGGGCGGAATGAGCAGTTCTTC. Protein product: CATSETTSGGRNEQFF.

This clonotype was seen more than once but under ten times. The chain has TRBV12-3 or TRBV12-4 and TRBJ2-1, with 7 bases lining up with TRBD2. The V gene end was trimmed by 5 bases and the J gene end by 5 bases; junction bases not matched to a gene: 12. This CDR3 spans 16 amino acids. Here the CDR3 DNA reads TGTGCCAGCAGTCAAAGGCGGCGGGGGAGGAACAATGAGCAGTTCTTC. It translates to CASSQRRRGRNNEQFF.

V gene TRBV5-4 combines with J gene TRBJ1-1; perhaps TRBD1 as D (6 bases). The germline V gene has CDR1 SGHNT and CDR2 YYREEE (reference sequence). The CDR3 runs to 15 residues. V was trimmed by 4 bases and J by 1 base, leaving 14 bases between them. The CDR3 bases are TGTGCCAGCAGCGTATCGGGACAAAAGAACACTGAAGCTTTCTTT. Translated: CASSVSGQKNTEAFF.

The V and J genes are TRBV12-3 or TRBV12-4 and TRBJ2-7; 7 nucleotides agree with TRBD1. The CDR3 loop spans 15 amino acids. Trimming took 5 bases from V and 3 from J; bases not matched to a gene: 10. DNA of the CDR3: TGTGCCAGCAGTCGCCGGGACAGACTTAACTACGAGCAGTACTTC. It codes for CASSRRDRLNYEQYF.

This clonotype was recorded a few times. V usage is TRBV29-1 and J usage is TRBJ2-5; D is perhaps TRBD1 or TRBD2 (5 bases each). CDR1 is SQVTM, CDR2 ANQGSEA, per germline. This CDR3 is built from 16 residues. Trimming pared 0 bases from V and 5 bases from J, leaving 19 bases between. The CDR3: CSVEERRQGLRETQYF. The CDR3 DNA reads TGCAGCGTTGAAGAAAGGAGGCAGGGTCTTCGGGAGACCCAGTACTTC.

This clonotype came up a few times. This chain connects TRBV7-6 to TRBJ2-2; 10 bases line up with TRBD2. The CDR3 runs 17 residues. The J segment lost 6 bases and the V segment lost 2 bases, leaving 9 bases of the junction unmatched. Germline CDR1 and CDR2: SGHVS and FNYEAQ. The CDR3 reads CASSLKGAGGLAGELFF. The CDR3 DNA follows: TGTGCCAGCAGCTTAAAAGGAGCGGGGGGGCTGGCCGGGGAGCTGTTTTTT.

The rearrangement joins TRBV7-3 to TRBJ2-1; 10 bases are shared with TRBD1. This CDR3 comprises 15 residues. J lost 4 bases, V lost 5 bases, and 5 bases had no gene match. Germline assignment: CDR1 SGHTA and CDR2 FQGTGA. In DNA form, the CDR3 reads TGTGCCAGCAGCCCGGACAGGGGGGAATACAATGAGCAGTTCTTC. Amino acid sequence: CASSPDRGEYNEQFF.

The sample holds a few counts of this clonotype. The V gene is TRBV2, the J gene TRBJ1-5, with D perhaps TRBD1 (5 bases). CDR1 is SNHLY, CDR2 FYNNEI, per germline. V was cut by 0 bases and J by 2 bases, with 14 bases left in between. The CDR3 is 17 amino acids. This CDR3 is CASSEAPRGVGNQPQHF. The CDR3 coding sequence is TGTGCCAGCAGTGAAGCCCCACGGGGGGTAGGCAATCAGCCCCAGCATTTT.

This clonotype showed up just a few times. This chain's CDR3 is CAWSPPLSSGYNEQFF. In DNA, the CDR3 is TGTGCCTGGAGCCCTCCCTTGTCTAGCGGCTACAATGAGCAGTTCTTC. V and J are TRBV30 and TRBJ2-1, with 7 positions matching TRBD2. Germline V lookup: CDR1 GTSNPN, CDR2 SVGIG (reference sequence). V trimming: 3 bases; J trimming: 3 bases; junction bases outside the gene matches: 11. The CDR3 is 16 amino acids.

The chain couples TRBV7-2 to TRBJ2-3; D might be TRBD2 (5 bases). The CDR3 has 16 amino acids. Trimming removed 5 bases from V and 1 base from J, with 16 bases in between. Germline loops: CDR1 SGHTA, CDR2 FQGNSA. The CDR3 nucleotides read TGTGCCAGCAGCCAAGACTTCCTGAGGGGCACAGATACGCAGTATTTT. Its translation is CASSQDFLRGTDTQYF.

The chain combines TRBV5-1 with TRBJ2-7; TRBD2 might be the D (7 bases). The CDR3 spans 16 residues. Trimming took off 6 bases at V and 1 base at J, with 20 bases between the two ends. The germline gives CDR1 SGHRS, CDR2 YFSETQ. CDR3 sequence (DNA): TGCGCCAGCACGTCCGGGGGGCTAGACTGGTCCTACGAGCAGTACTTC. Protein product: CASTSGGLDWSYEQYF.

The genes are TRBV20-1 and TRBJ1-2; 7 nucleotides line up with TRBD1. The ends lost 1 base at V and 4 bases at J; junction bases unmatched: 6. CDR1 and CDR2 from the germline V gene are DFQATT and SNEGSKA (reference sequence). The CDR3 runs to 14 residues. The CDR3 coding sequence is TGCAGTGCTAGAGGAGGGGACAGTTCCTATGGCTACACCTTC. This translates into CSARGGDSSYGYTF.

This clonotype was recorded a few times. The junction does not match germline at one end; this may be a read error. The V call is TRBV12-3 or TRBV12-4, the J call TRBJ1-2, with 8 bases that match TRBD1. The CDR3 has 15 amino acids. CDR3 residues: CASRLADRVNYGYTF. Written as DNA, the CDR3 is TGTGCCAGCAGATTAGCGGACAGGGTAAACTATGGCTACACCTTC.

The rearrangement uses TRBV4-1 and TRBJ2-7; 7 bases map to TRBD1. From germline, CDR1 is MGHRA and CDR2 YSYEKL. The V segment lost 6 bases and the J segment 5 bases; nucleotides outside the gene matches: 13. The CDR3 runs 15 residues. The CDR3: CASSRLRGRQDEQYF. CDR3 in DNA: TGCGCCAGCAGTCGTTTGAGGGGGCGCCAGGACGAGCAGTACTTC.

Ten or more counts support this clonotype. The CDR3 reads CASSLGRGIKDTQYF. Written as DNA, the CDR3 is TGCGCCAGCAGCTTGGGCAGGGGAATTAAAGATACGCAGTATTTT. The chain uses TRBV5-1 and TRBJ2-3, with D possibly being TRBD1 (6 bases). Germline V CDR1 and CDR2: SGHRS, YFSETQ. Trimming stripped 0 bases from V and 5 bases from J, with 13 bases between. The CDR3 runs to 15 residues.

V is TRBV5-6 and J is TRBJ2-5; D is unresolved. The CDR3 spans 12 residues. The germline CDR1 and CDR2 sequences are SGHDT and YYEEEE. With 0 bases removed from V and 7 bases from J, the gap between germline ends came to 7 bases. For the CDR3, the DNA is TGTGCCAGCAGCTTGGGCGGTTCGACCCAGTACTTC. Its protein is CASSLGGSTQYF.

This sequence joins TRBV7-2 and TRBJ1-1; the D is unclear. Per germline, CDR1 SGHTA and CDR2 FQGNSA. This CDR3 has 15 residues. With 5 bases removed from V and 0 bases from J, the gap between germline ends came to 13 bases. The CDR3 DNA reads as TGTGCCAGCAGCCCCTCGCCCACAATGAACACTGAAGCTTTCTTT. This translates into CASSPSPTMNTEAFF. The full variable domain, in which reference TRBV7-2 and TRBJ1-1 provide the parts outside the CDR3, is GAGVSQSPSNKVTEKGKDVELRCDPISGHTALYWYRQSLGQGLEFLIYFQGNSAPDKSGLPSDRFSAERTGGSVSTLTIQRTQQEDSAVYLCASSPSPTMNTEAFFGQGTRLTVV.

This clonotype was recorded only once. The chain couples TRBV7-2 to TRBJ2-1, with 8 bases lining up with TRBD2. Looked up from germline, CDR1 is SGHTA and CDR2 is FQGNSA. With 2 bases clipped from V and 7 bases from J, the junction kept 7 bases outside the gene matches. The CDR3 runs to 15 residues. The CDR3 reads CASSLYLAGRNEQFF. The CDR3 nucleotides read TGTGCCAGCAGCTTATATCTAGCGGGTAGGAATGAGCAGTTCTTC. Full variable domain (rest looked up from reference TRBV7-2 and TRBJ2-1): GAGVSQSPSNKVTEKGKDVELRCDPISGHTALYWYRQSLGQGLEFLIYFQGNSAPDKSGLPSDRFSAERTGGSVSTLTIQRTQQEDSAVYLCASSLYLAGRNEQFFGPGTRLTVL.

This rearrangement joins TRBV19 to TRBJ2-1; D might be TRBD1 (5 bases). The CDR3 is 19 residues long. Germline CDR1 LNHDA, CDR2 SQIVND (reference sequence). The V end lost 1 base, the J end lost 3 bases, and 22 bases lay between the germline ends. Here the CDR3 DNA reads TGTGCCAGTAGTATAGTTCTCGGCAGGGTAATCGGAGACTACAATGAGCAGTTCTTC. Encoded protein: CASSIVLGRVIGDYNEQFF.

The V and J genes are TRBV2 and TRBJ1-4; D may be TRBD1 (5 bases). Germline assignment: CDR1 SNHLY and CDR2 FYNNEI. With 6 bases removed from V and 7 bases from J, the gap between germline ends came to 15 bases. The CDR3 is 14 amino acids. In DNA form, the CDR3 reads TGTGCCAGCAGAAGGGACCTTGCAAGTGAAAAACTGTTTTTT. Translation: CASRRDLASEKLFF.

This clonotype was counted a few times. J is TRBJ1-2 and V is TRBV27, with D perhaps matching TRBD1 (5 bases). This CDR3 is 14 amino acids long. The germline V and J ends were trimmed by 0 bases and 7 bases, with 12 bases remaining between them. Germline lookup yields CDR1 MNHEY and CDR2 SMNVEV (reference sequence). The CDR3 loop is CASSLSRRGGGYTF. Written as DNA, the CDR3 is TGTGCCAGCAGTTTATCGCGGAGGGGTGGTGGCTACACCTTC.

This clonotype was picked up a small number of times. This CDR3 reads CASSPTPSGGYNEQFF. The DNA for the CDR3 is TGTGCCAGCTCACCAACTCCTAGCGGGGGCTACAATGAGCAGTTCTTC. The J gene is TRBJ2-1, the V gene TRBV18, with TRBD2 identical over 10 bases. Germline CDR1 KGHSH, CDR2 LQKENI. The CDR3 is 16 residues long. J gave up 3 bases and V 2 bases, and 4 bases lay outside the gene matches. Together with reference TRBV18 and TRBJ2-1, the CDR3 gives the full variable domain: NAGVMQNPRHLVRRRGQEARLRCSPMKGHSHVYWYRQLPEEGLKFMVYLQKENIIDESGMPKERFSAEFPKEGPSILRIQQVVRGDSAAYFCASSPTPSGGYNEQFFGPGTRLTVL.